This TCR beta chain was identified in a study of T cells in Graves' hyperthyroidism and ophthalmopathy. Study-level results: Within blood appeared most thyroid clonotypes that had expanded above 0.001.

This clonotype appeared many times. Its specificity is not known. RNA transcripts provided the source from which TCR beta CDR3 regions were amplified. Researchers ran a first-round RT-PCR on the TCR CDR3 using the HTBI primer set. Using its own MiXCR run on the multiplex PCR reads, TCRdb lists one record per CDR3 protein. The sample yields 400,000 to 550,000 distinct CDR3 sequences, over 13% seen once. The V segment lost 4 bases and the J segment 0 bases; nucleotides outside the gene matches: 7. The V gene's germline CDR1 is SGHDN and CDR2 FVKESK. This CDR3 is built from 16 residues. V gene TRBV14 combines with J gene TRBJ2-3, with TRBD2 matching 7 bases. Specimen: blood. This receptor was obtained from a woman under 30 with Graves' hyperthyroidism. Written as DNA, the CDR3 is TGTGCCAGCAGCCGACTAGCCGTCATTAGCACAGATACGCAGTATTTT. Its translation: CASSRLAVISTDTQYF.